One sample yielded the 20 T cell receptor beta chains listed below, sequenced in a study of cytomegalovirus exposure and HLA in healthy donors (dated by TCRdb to 2015 to 2018). The library was made by the immunoSEQ multiplex PCR assay. For the multiplex PCR, a mixture combining 60 forward primers for TCR Vbeta segments and 13 reverse primers for TCR Jbeta segments was used. TCRdb holds this immuneACCESS table with in-frame rearrangements only. Some clones are missing; in checked studies, unresolved V genes explain under half, and the rest has no known cause. Present in this sample are about 67,000 clones, 65% to 70% of which were seen just once. The ten top clones hold around 2% of the sample. Sequencing input: PBMCs. These TCRs come from a woman in her 30s in good health and CMV-seronegative.

The chain joins TRBV19 to TRBJ2-3, with 9 nucleotides matching TRBD1. The trim removed 5 bases at V and 0 bases at J, leaving 6 bases unmatched. The CDR3 is 16 amino acids. CDR1 is LNHDA and CDR2 is SQIVND in the germline V gene (reference sequence). CDR3 loop: CASSSPGTGSTDTQYF. The CDR3, as DNA: TGTGCCAGTAGTTCCCCCGGGACAGGGAGCACAGATACGCAGTATTTT.

The J gene is TRBJ1-2, the V gene TRBV19; the D gene is possibly TRBD1 (6 bases). Trimming removed 6 bases from V and 4 bases from J, with 12 bases in between. The CDR3 contains 13 residues. CDR1 and CDR2 (germline): LNHDA, SQIVND (reference sequence). The CDR3 DNA is TGTGCCAGTAGCAGAGACAGGTTCTATGGCTACACCTTC. It codes for CASSRDRFYGYTF. Full variable domain (remainder filled in from reference TRBV19 and TRBJ1-2): DGGITQSPKYLFRKEGQNVTLSCEQNLNHDAMYWYRQDPGQGLRLIYYSQIVNDFQKGDIAEGYSVSREKKESFPLTVTSAQKNPTAFYLCASSRDRFYGYTFGSGTRLTVV.

This clone was seen a single time. V is TRBV7-2 and J is TRBJ2-1; the match to TRBD2 covers 14 bases. V shed 6 bases and J 7 bases; nucleotides not matched to a gene: 2. CDR3 length: 14 amino acids. CDR1 SGHTA and CDR2 FQGNSA come from the germline V gene. CDR3 loop: CASRRLAGGNEQFF. Written as DNA, the CDR3 is TGTGCCAGCAGGAGACTAGCGGGGGGGAATGAGCAGTTCTTC.

This clone was found a few times. The V and J genes are TRBV11-3 and TRBJ2-5; 8 nucleotides line up with TRBD1. The J segment lost 0 bases and the V segment lost 7 bases, leaving 7 bases of the junction unmatched. The CDR3 is made up of 15 amino acids. CDR1 and CDR2 (germline): SGHNT, YENEEA. The CDR3 DNA is TGTGCCAGCACCCTTAGGACAGGGCACCAAGAGACCCAGTACTTC. Encoded protein: CASTLRTGHQETQYF.

The chain links TRBV29-1 to TRBJ2-7; weak D call: TRBD1 (5 bases). Germline loops: CDR1 SQVTM, CDR2 ANQGSEA. Trimming took off 7 bases at V and 0 bases at J, with 10 bases between the two ends. The CDR3 is made up of 12 amino acids. This chain's CDR3 is CSAKTASYEQYF. CDR3 nucleotides: TGCAGCGCCAAGACAGCCTCCTACGAGCAGTACTTC.

The chain links TRBV10-2 to TRBJ1-2; TRBD1 agrees at 7 bases. J lost 6 bases, V lost 6 bases, and 7 bases had no gene match. There are 13 residues in the CDR3. CDR1 is WSHSY, CDR2 SAAADI, per germline. The CDR3 loop is CASRGQSVDGYTF. In DNA, the CDR3 is TGCGCCAGCAGGGGACAGTCGGTAGATGGCTACACCTTC.

This sequence joins TRBV6-1 and TRBJ2-4; 7 nucleotides align to TRBD2. This CDR3 is 15 amino acids long. V lost 3 bases and J lost 1; bases outside the gene matches: 3. Germline CDR1 is MNHNS and CDR2 is SASEGT. The CDR3 is CASSEGLTAKNIQYF. The DNA of the CDR3 is TGTGCCAGCAGTGAGGGACTAACCGCCAAAAACATTCAGTACTTC.

The chain links TRBV5-1 to TRBJ2-5; 7 bases agree with TRBD2. This CDR3 is 14 amino acids long. The V gene's germline CDR1 is SGHRS and CDR2 YFSETQ. Trimming removed 4 bases from V and 5 bases from J; junction bases left unmatched: 8. CDR3: CASSPQRGGETQYF. CDR3 sequence (DNA): TGCGCCAGCAGCCCGCAGCGGGGAGGGGAGACCCAGTACTTC. The whole variable domain, remainder taken from reference TRBV5-1 and TRBJ2-5, is KAGVTQTPRYLIKTRGQQVTLSCSPISGHRSVSWYQQTPGQGLQFLFEYFSETQRNKGNFPGRFSGRQFSNSRSEMNVSTLELGDSALYLCASSPQRGGETQYFGPGTRLLVL.

The chain joins TRBV6-4 to TRBJ1-1, with D tentatively TRBD1 (6 bases). The V end was cut by 3 bases, the J end by 1 base, with 9 bases between. In germline, CDR1 is MRHNA, CDR2 SNTAGT. CDR3 length equals 14 residues. The CDR3 DNA reads TGTGCCAGCAGTGATTCGGACAGGAACACTGAAGCTTTCTTT. Translated, it gives CASSDSDRNTEAFF.

The gene calls are TRBV11-3 and TRBJ1-5, with 7 bases that match TRBD1. Losses at the gene ends were 2 bases for V and 0 bases for J; bases not matched to a gene: 7. The CDR3 loop spans 17 amino acids. CDR1 and CDR2 from the germline V gene are SGHNT and YENEEA. The CDR3 DNA reads TGTGCCAGCAGCTTACCAAGGACAGGTTATAGCAATCAGCCCCAGCATTTT. This translates into CASSLPRTGYSNQPQHF.

CDR3 sequence: CASSRGTGLYGYTF. CDR3 nucleotide sequence: TGTGCCAGCAGTCGCGGGACAGGCTTATATGGCTACACCTTC. The chain links TRBV7-3 to TRBJ1-2, with 8 bases fitting TRBD1. Germline CDR1 reads SGHTA; CDR2 reads FQGTGA. Unmatched junction bases numbered 8, after V lost 6 bases and J lost 5 bases. CDR3 length equals 14 residues.

This sequence joins TRBV29-1 and TRBJ1-4; D not resolved. The CDR3 loop spans 16 amino acids. The V end was cut by 4 bases, the J end by 0 bases, with 15 bases between. In germline, CDR1 is SQVTM, CDR2 ANQGSEA. The CDR3 sequence is CSVVLLGSPTNEKLFF. The CDR3 region has the DNA TGCAGCGTTGTTCTCCTAGGCTCTCCAACTAATGAAAAACTGTTTTTT.

CDR3 residues: CASSDSSGANVLTF. In DNA, the CDR3 is TGCGCCAGCAGCGACAGCTCTGGGGCCAACGTCCTGACTTTC. J is TRBJ2-6 and V is TRBV5-1, with D perhaps matching TRBD1 (5 bases). The CDR3 sequence is 14 residues long. Trimming removed 4 bases from V and 0 bases from J, with 5 bases in between. The germline gives CDR1 SGHRS, CDR2 YFSETQ.

The gene calls are TRBV11-3 and TRBJ1-1; tentative D call: TRBD1 (6 bases). The CDR3 runs 13 residues. Germline lookup yields CDR1 SGHNT and CDR2 YENEEA. V was pared by 5 bases and J by 10 bases, with 17 bases between. The chain's CDR3 is CASSRDRFGGAFF. The CDR3 nucleotides are TGTGCCAGCAGCCGCGACAGGTTTGGAGGAGCTTTCTTT.

This chain connects TRBV5-1 to TRBJ2-3; 13 nucleotides match TRBD2. This CDR3 is built from 17 residues. CDR1 is SGHRS, CDR2 YFSETQ, per germline. Trimming took 0 bases from V and 8 from J; bases not matched to a gene: 9. CDR3 loop: CASSLVGTSGAQGTQYF. The CDR3 region has the DNA TGCGCCAGCAGCTTGGTAGGGACTAGCGGGGCCCAGGGTACGCAGTATTTT.

Of note for this clone: Mismatch with germline at one junction end may stem from a read error. This chain uses TRBV6-1 with TRBJ2-5; D not resolved. Germline values: CDR1 MNHNS, CDR2 SASEGT. CDR3 length equals 11 residues. The CDR3 DNA reads as TGTGCCAGTAGTGAATTATGGACCCAGTACTTC. It codes for CASSELWTQYF.

The CDR3 sequence: CASSYKLAWYEQYF. In nucleotides, the CDR3 is TGTGCCAGCAGTTATAAACTAGCTTGGTACGAGCAGTACTTC. The V gene is TRBV6-5, the J gene TRBJ2-7; possibly TRBD2 for D (6 bases). Germline assignment: CDR1 MNHEY and CDR2 SVGAGI. This CDR3 is 14 amino acids long. Trimming left V 3 bases short and J 4 bases short, with 13 bases between.

In regard to this clone: One junction end does not reproduce the germline sequence, and a read error may be involved. The rearrangement links TRBV4-1 to TRBJ1-4; 8 nucleotides agree with TRBD1. The CDR3 contains 15 residues. From germline, CDR1 is MGHRA and CDR2 YSYEKL. Here the CDR3 DNA reads TGTGCCAGCAGCCGGTGGACAGGGCAAAAGGAAAAACTGTTTTTT. This sequence encodes CASSRWTGQKEKLFF.

This clone was seen more than once but under ten times. J is TRBJ2-1 and V is TRBV4-3; D is possibly TRBD2 (5 bases). V gave up 2 bases and J gave up 7 bases, with 15 bases separating them. The length of the CDR3 is 15 residues. The germline CDR1 and CDR2 sequences are LGHNA and YSLEER. The CDR3 here is CASSQSWVGGNEQFF. CDR3 nucleotide sequence: TGCGCCAGCAGCCAATCGTGGGTTGGAGGTAATGAGCAGTTCTTC.

This clone was seen only once. Mismatch with germline at one junction end may stem from a read error. V gene TRBV28 combines with J gene TRBJ1-1; the D gene is possibly TRBD1 (6 bases). CDR1 and CDR2 (germline): MDHEN, SYDVKM. The CDR3 runs to 15 residues. This CDR3 reads CASSSQGILNPEAFF. The DNA of the CDR3 is TGTGCCAGCAGTTCTCAGGGGATCTTGAACCCTGAAGCTTTCTTT.